This T cell receptor (beta chain) was obtained from a study of cytomegalovirus exposure and HLA in healthy donors. Study conclusions and caveats: One variant, a missense change in DCLRE1C, was linked in a later analysis to TCR beta V- and J-gene trimming. Per published reports, the classifier diagnosed cytomegalovirus status with high specificity and sensitivity.

With 3 bases removed from V and 0 bases from J, the gap between germline ends came to 7 bases. Germline V gene lookup returns CDR1 MNHNS and CDR2 SASEGT. The CDR3 has 14 amino acids. In the case of this clone: What it binds is unknown.

This PCR relied on a set of 60 Vbeta primers and 13 Jbeta primers. This table comes from immunoSEQ multiplex PCR, and its TCRdb copy is limited to in-frame clones, with some not included. Here the sample spans about 45,000 clones, roughly 69% being singletons. Sequenced: PBMCs. The gene calls are TRBV6-1 and TRBJ2-3; D unresolved. The origin of this receptor is a young woman in good health and CMV-seronegative. The CDR3, as DNA: TGTGCCAGCAGTGACTTGTATAGCACAGATACGCAGTATTTT. Amino acids: CASSDLYSTDTQYF.